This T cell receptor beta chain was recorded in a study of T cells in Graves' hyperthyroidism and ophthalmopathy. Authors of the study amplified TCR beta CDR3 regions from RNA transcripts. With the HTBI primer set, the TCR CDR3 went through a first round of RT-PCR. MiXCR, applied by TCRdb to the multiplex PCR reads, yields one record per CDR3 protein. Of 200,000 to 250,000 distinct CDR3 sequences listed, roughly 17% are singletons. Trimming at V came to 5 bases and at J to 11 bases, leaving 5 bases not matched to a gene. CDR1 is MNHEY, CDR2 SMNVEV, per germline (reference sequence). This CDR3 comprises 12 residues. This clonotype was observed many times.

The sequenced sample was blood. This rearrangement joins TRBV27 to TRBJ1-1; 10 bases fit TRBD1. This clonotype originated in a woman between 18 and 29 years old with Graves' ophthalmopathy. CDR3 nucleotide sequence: TGTGCCAGCAGTACGACAGGGGGCTCGGCTTTCTTT. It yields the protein CASSTTGGSAFF.